These T cell receptor beta chains were read from a single sample in a study of blood T cell repertoires in COVID-19. Profiling relied on immunoSEQ multiplex PCR, and the TCRdb table lists in-frame clones only, not all of them. The data show roughly 250,000 clones, with 70% to 85% seen just once and 4.5% to 5% held by the top ten. What was sequenced was peripheral blood. These receptors originate from a woman older than 75 with active or convalescent COVID-19. Each CDR3 is given with its conserved first and last residue. The order of the fields is D gene, J gene, clone size, V gene, CDR3 protein, CDR3 DNA. The D gene is left open where the match is weak. The size entry is marked missing in some rows and otherwise reads once, few, many or a size class.

d_gene: NA
j_gene: TRBJ1-2
abundance: NA
v_gene: TRBV4-1
CDR3aa: CASSQEIQGFDYGYTF
CDR3nt: TGCGCCAGCAGCCAAGAAATACAGGGCTTTGACTATGGCTACACCTTC

d_gene: NA
j_gene: TRBJ1-5
abundance: NA
v_gene: TRBV30
CDR3aa: CAWSGRDNQPQHF
CDR3nt: TGTGCCTGGAGTGGCCGGGACAATCAGCCCCAGCATTTT

d_gene: NA
j_gene: TRBJ2-3
abundance: NA
v_gene: TRBV7-8
CDR3aa: CASSLGQIITDTQYF
CDR3nt: TGTGCCAGCAGCTTAGGGCAGATAATCACAGATACGCAGTATTTT

d_gene: NA
j_gene: TRBJ1-2
abundance: NA
v_gene: TRBV19
CDR3aa: CASSEALYSYGYTF
CDR3nt: TGTGCCAGTAGTGAGGCCTTATATAGCTATGGCTACACCTTC

d_gene: NA
j_gene: TRBJ1-4
abundance: NA
v_gene: TRBV6-5
CDR3aa: CASRMAGSEKLFF
CDR3nt: TGTGCCAGCAGGATGGCCGGGAGTGAAAAACTGTTTTTT

d_gene: TRBD2
j_gene: TRBJ2-3
abundance: NA
v_gene: TRBV18
CDR3aa: CASSPPGTSGDTQYF
CDR3nt: TGTGCCAGCTCACCCCCCGGGACTAGCGGAGATACGCAGTATTTT

d_gene: NA
j_gene: TRBJ2-5
abundance: few
v_gene: TRBV18
CDR3aa: CASSPAAQSQETQYF
CDR3nt: TGTGCCAGCTCACCAGCAGCACAGTCCCAAGAGACCCAGTACTTC

d_gene: TRBD2
j_gene: TRBJ2-3
abundance: NA
v_gene: TRBV28
CDR3aa: CASSLVGGDRGTQYF
CDR3nt: TGTGCCAGCAGTTTGGTCGGGGGGGACCGAGGTACGCAGTATTTT

d_gene: TRBD1
j_gene: TRBJ2-7
abundance: NA
v_gene: TRBV7-2
CDR3aa: CASSTRTGGLYEQYF
CDR3nt: TGTGCCAGCAGCACTCGGACAGGGGGCTTGTACGAGCAGTACTTC

d_gene: NA
j_gene: TRBJ1-3
abundance: NA
v_gene: TRBV6-5
CDR3aa: CASSAGTSGNTIYF
CDR3nt: TGTGCCAGCAGCGCCGGGACTTCTGGAAACACCATATATTTT

d_gene: TRBD1
j_gene: TRBJ2-7
abundance: NA
v_gene: TRBV5-4
CDR3aa: CASSGAGTGPYEQYF
CDR3nt: TGTGCCAGCAGCGGCGCCGGGACAGGTCCCTACGAGCAGTACTTC

d_gene: NA
j_gene: TRBJ1-5
abundance: NA
v_gene: TRBV5-1
CDR3aa: CASSLEWGLNQPQHF
CDR3nt: TGCGCCAGCAGCTTGGAGTGGGGGCTCAATCAGCCCCAGCATTTT

d_gene: NA
j_gene: TRBJ1-3
abundance: NA
v_gene: TRBV3-1/TRBV3-2
CDR3aa: CASSQSQGGNTIYF
CDR3nt: TGTGCCAGCAGCCAGTCCCAGGGTGGAAACACCATATATTTT

d_gene: NA
j_gene: TRBJ2-1
abundance: NA
v_gene: TRBV6-2/TRBV6-3
CDR3aa: CASSYETGRGDNEQFF
CDR3nt: TGTGCCAGCAGTTATGAGACAGGGCGGGGAGACAATGAGCAGTTCTTC

d_gene: NA
j_gene: TRBJ1-6
abundance: NA
v_gene: TRBV2
CDR3aa: CASSVGERTPLHF
CDR3nt: TGTGCCAGCAGTGTTGGAGAGCGGACACCCCTCCACTTT

d_gene: NA
j_gene: TRBJ1-1
abundance: NA
v_gene: TRBV18
CDR3aa: CASSPTGSREAFF
CDR3nt: TGTGCCAGCTCACCTACAGGGTCCCGTGAAGCTTTCTTT

d_gene: NA
j_gene: TRBJ2-3
abundance: NA
v_gene: TRBV5-1
CDR3aa: CASSPGRGPSTDTQYF
CDR3nt: TGCGCCAGCAGTCCGGGGCGGGGGCCCAGCACAGATACGCAGTATTTT

d_gene: NA
j_gene: TRBJ2-7
abundance: NA
v_gene: TRBV2
CDR3aa: CASSEDGLSSYEQYF
CDR3nt: TGTGCCAGCAGTGAGGACGGACTCAGCTCCTACGAGCAGTACTTC

d_gene: NA
j_gene: TRBJ2-3
abundance: NA
v_gene: TRBV6-5
CDR3aa: CASKGLTDTQYF
CDR3nt: TGTGCCAGCAAGGGGCTCACAGATACGCAGTATTTT

d_gene: NA
j_gene: TRBJ2-1
abundance: NA
v_gene: TRBV19
CDR3aa: CASSIQGSWDEQFF
CDR3nt: TGTGCCAGTAGTATCCAGGGGAGTTGGGATGAGCAGTTCTTC

d_gene: NA
j_gene: TRBJ1-1
abundance: NA
v_gene: TRBV7-9
CDR3aa: CASSLGQAGAEAFF
CDR3nt: TGTGCCAGCAGCTTAGGGCAAGCGGGCGCTGAAGCTTTCTTT

d_gene: TRBD1
j_gene: TRBJ1-5
abundance: NA
v_gene: TRBV18
CDR3aa: CASSPPSGQENKPQHF
CDR3nt: TGTGCCAGCTCACCACCTTCGGGACAGGAAAATAAGCCCCAGCATTTT

d_gene: TRBD1
j_gene: TRBJ1-2
abundance: NA
v_gene: TRBV12-3/TRBV12-4
CDR3aa: CASSSGTANGYTF
CDR3nt: TGTGCCAGCAGTTCCGGGACAGCGAATGGCTACACCTTC

d_gene: TRBD1
j_gene: TRBJ2-1
abundance: NA
v_gene: TRBV18
CDR3aa: CASSPRQGTYNEQFF
CDR3nt: TGTGCCAGCTCACCACGACAGGGGACCTACAATGAGCAGTTCTTC

d_gene: NA
j_gene: TRBJ1-1
abundance: few
v_gene: TRBV28
CDR3aa: CASSLGSSEAFF
CDR3nt: TGTGCCAGCAGTTTGGGTAGCTCTGAAGCTTTCTTT

d_gene: TRBD1
j_gene: TRBJ1-5
abundance: NA
v_gene: TRBV24-1
CDR3aa: CATSARGQGNQPQHF
CDR3nt: TGTGCCACCAGTGCCAGAGGACAGGGGAATCAGCCCCAGCATTTT

d_gene: NA
j_gene: TRBJ2-3
abundance: NA
v_gene: TRBV6-5
CDR3aa: CASNRLITDTQYF
CDR3nt: TGTGCCAGCAACCGACTGATCACAGATACGCAGTATTTT

d_gene: TRBD1
j_gene: TRBJ2-1
abundance: NA
v_gene: TRBV27
CDR3aa: CASSFRTGGNEQFF
CDR3nt: TGTGCCAGCAGCTTCCGGACAGGAGGCAATGAGCAGTTCTTC

d_gene: TRBD1
j_gene: TRBJ2-1
abundance: NA
v_gene: TRBV5-5
CDR3aa: CASSDPGQGNEQFF
CDR3nt: TGTGCCAGCAGCGACCCGGGACAGGGGAATGAGCAGTTCTTC

d_gene: NA
j_gene: TRBJ1-2
abundance: once
v_gene: TRBV7-2
CDR3aa: CASSARTGRYGYTF
CDR3nt: TGTGCCAGCAGCGCACGCACAGGTCGCTATGGCTACACCTTC

d_gene: NA
j_gene: TRBJ2-7
abundance: NA
v_gene: TRBV11-3
CDR3aa: CASSPSGRVDEQYF
CDR3nt: TGTGCCAGCAGCCCCAGCGGAAGGGTCGACGAGCAGTACTTC

d_gene: NA
j_gene: TRBJ1-1
abundance: few
v_gene: TRBV6-5
CDR3aa: CAASGTNTEAFF
CDR3nt: TGTGCAGCATCAGGCACCAACACTGAAGCTTTCTTT

d_gene: NA
j_gene: TRBJ2-2
abundance: NA
v_gene: TRBV24-1
CDR3aa: CATSDPTLGVGELFF
CDR3nt: TGTGCCACCAGTGATCCGACATTAGGCGTCGGGGAGCTGTTTTTT

d_gene: NA
j_gene: TRBJ2-5
abundance: NA
v_gene: TRBV7-9
CDR3aa: CASSFGRQAKETQYF
CDR3nt: TGTGCCAGCAGCTTTGGCAGACAAGCAAAAGAGACCCAGTACTTC

d_gene: NA
j_gene: TRBJ2-7
abundance: NA
v_gene: TRBV4-2
CDR3aa: CASSRGQGRSYEQYF
CDR3nt: TGTGCCAGCAGCCGTGGTCAGGGGCGCTCCTACGAGCAGTACTTC

d_gene: NA
j_gene: TRBJ1-2
abundance: NA
v_gene: TRBV11-1
CDR3aa: CASSVTLGYGYTF
CDR3nt: TGTGCCAGCAGCGTGACTCTTGGCTATGGCTACACCTTC

d_gene: TRBD1
j_gene: TRBJ1-1
abundance: NA
v_gene: TRBV5-1
CDR3aa: CASSLEDRGRAFF
CDR3nt: TGCGCCAGCAGCTTGGAGGACAGGGGTCGAGCTTTCTTT

d_gene: TRBD1
j_gene: TRBJ1-2
abundance: NA
v_gene: TRBV18
CDR3aa: CASSPGQGEGYTF
CDR3nt: TGTGCCAGCTCACCGGGACAGGGAGAAGGCTACACCTTC

d_gene: NA
j_gene: TRBJ1-5
abundance: NA
v_gene: TRBV19
CDR3aa: CARSRGFHQPQHF
CDR3nt: TGTGCCAGATCCAGGGGATTCCATCAGCCCCAGCATTTT

d_gene: NA
j_gene: TRBJ1-2
abundance: NA
v_gene: TRBV7-2
CDR3aa: CASSSTGFDGYTF
CDR3nt: TGTGCCAGCAGCTCAACAGGGTTCGATGGCTACACCTTC

d_gene: NA
j_gene: TRBJ1-1
abundance: once
v_gene: TRBV2
CDR3aa: CASTRNTEAFF
CDR3nt: TGTGCCAGCACCCGGAACACTGAAGCTTTCTTT

d_gene: NA
j_gene: TRBJ1-1
abundance: NA
v_gene: TRBV29-1
CDR3aa: CSASGSVDTEAFF
CDR3nt: TGCAGCGCCTCCGGGTCCGTGGACACTGAAGCTTTCTTT

d_gene: NA
j_gene: TRBJ1-2
abundance: NA
v_gene: TRBV5-1
CDR3aa: CASSLQGFYGYTF
CDR3nt: TGCGCCAGCAGCTTGCAGGGTTTTTATGGCTACACCTTC

d_gene: NA
j_gene: TRBJ2-7
abundance: NA
v_gene: TRBV9
CDR3aa: CASSSSVGPYEQYF
CDR3nt: TGTGCCAGCAGCTCATCGGTGGGGCCCTACGAGCAGTACTTC

d_gene: TRBD1
j_gene: TRBJ1-5
abundance: once
v_gene: TRBV9
CDR3aa: CASSVGQGVGQPQHF
CDR3nt: TGTGCCAGCAGCGTAGGACAGGGGGTTGGTCAGCCCCAGCATTTT

d_gene: NA
j_gene: TRBJ1-2
abundance: NA
v_gene: TRBV5-1
CDR3aa: CASSLEAGVNYGYTF
CDR3nt: TGCGCCAGCAGCTTGGAGGCAGGCGTTAACTATGGCTACACCTTC

d_gene: TRBD1
j_gene: TRBJ1-4
abundance: NA
v_gene: TRBV9
CDR3aa: CASSVGTGGSEKLFF
CDR3nt: TGTGCCAGCAGCGTAGGGACAGGGGGTAGTGAAAAACTGTTTTTT

d_gene: TRBD1
j_gene: TRBJ1-1
abundance: NA
v_gene: TRBV2
CDR3aa: CASSGGNRGGTEAFF
CDR3nt: TGTGCCAGCAGTGGAGGAAACAGGGGAGGCACTGAAGCTTTCTTT